Following are 15 T cell receptor beta chains from one sample sequenced in a study of cytomegalovirus exposure and HLA in healthy donors. Vbeta (60) and Jbeta (13) primers were used in the PCR. Assay: immunoSEQ multiplex PCR; the TCRdb copy retains only in-frame clones and omits some. This sample has around 90,000 clones, with around 80% found just once. Sample: PBMCs. Source of these receptors: a male donor in good health and CMV-seropositive.

The chain combines TRBV4-2 with TRBJ1-2, with 9 nucleotides matching TRBD1. Trimming removed 0 bases from V and 5 bases from J; junction bases left unmatched: 4. This CDR3 spans 15 amino acids. CDR1 LGHNA and CDR2 YNFKEQ come from the germline V gene. The CDR3 is CASSQDLGTGYGYTF. CDR3 DNA sequence: TGTGCCAGCAGCCAAGATCTGGGGACAGGGTATGGCTACACCTTC.

This chain joins TRBV19 and TRBJ2-3; D gene uncertain. The CDR3 has 15 amino acids. V lost 3 bases to trimming and J lost 1 base, with 11 bases between them. Germline V gene data show CDR1 as LNHDA and CDR2 as SQIVND (reference sequence). The CDR3 region has the DNA TGTGCCAGTAGTATCCTCCCCGTCGGCACAGATACGCAGTATTTT. Translating it yields CASSILPVGTDTQYF.

In its sample, this clone was seen a few times. J is TRBJ2-7 and V is TRBV10-3; the match to TRBD2 covers 10 bases. CDR1 ENHRY and CDR2 SYGVKD come from the germline V gene. This CDR3 spans 15 amino acids. After removal of 3 bases from V and 1 base from J, the junction contained 3 bases not matched to a gene. CDR3 loop: CAISEASGGSYEQYF. CDR3 bases: TGTGCCATCAGTGAAGCTAGCGGGGGTTCCTACGAGCAGTACTTC.

The V call is TRBV7-3, the J call TRBJ2-3; 8 bases agree with TRBD2. This CDR3 has 16 amino acids. CDR1 is SGHTA and CDR2 is FQGTGA in the germline V gene. With V trimmed by 1 base and J by 6 bases, 9 bases remained unmatched. The chain's CDR3 is CASSLMGAGGRDTQYF. In nucleotides, the CDR3 is TGTGCCAGCAGCTTAATGGGGGCGGGGGGCCGGGATACGCAGTATTTT. Complete variable domain (other parts from reference TRBV7-3 and TRBJ2-3): GAGVSQTPSNKVTEKGKYVELRCDPISGHTALYWYRQSLGQGPEFLIYFQGTGAADDSGLPNDRFFAVRPEGSVSTLKIQRTERGDSAVYLCASSLMGAGGRDTQYFGPGTRLTVL.

This clone was picked up a small number of times. This chain joins TRBV5-5 and TRBJ2-7; 7 bases are a match to TRBD1. Germline trimming cut 4 bases from V and 0 bases from J; bases unmatched to any gene: 4. CDR3 length equals 14 residues. Looked up from germline, CDR1 is SGHKS and CDR2 is YYEKEE (reference sequence). CDR3 DNA: TGTGCCAGCAGCGCAGGGGGACCCTCCTACGAGCAGTACTTC. It encodes CASSAGGPSYEQYF.

In its sample, this clone was seen a few times. J is TRBJ1-6 and V is TRBV5-1; 9 bases agree with TRBD1. CDR1 and CDR2 from the germline V gene are SGHRS and YFSETQ. There are 14 residues in the CDR3. The ends lost 7 bases at V and 9 bases at J; junction bases unmatched: 8. The CDR3 nucleotides read TGCGCCAGCTCTGACAGGGGGAGAAGTTCACCCCTCCACTTT. Protein product: CASSDRGRSSPLHF.

This clone was seen a handful of times. The rearrangement joins TRBV7-9 to TRBJ2-2; 9 nucleotides match TRBD1. Trimming cost V 5 bases and J 6 bases; bases outside gene matches: 7. Germline V gene data show CDR1 as SEHNR and CDR2 as FQNEAQ (reference sequence). This CDR3 has 15 residues. CDR3 sequence reads: CASSATGGRPGELFF. The CDR3, as DNA: TGTGCCAGCAGCGCTACAGGGGGCAGACCCGGGGAGCTGTTTTTT.

In nucleotides, the CDR3 is TGTGCCAGCAGCCAAGGGGTTTCCTACGAGCAGTACTTC. This sequence encodes CASSQGVSYEQYF. This chain links TRBV6-5 with TRBJ2-7; tentatively, D is TRBD1 (5 bases). Trimming removed 6 bases at V and 1 base at J, with 10 bases between. This CDR3 spans 13 amino acids. Germline V lookup: CDR1 MNHEY, CDR2 SVGAGI.

V and J are TRBV19 and TRBJ2-5; 8 bases line up with TRBD2. This CDR3 has 14 amino acids. Per the germline V gene, CDR1 is LNHDA and CDR2 is SQIVND (reference sequence). The trim removed 6 bases at V and 2 bases at J, leaving 5 bases unmatched. The CDR3 protein is CASRLVAGQETQYF. DNA for the CDR3: TGTGCCAGTAGGTTAGTAGCGGGACAAGAGACCCAGTACTTC. The full variable domain, rest sourced from reference TRBV19 and TRBJ2-5, is DGGITQSPKYLFRKEGQNVTLSCEQNLNHDAMYWYRQDPGQGLRLIYYSQIVNDFQKGDIAEGYSVSREKKESFPLTVTSAQKNPTAFYLCASRLVAGQETQYFGPGTRLLVL.

The chain couples TRBV28 to TRBJ1-1; TRBD1 agrees at 10 bases. Looked up from germline, CDR1 is MDHEN and CDR2 is SYDVKM. The junction had 6 bases not matched to a gene; V was cut back by 1 base and J by 4 bases. This CDR3 comprises 16 residues. In DNA form, the CDR3 reads TGTGCCAGCAGTTTATTTGGGACAGGGGAAGTCACTGAAGCTTTCTTT. Its protein is CASSLFGTGEVTEAFF. The full variable domain, completed using reference TRBV28 and TRBJ1-1, is DVKVTQSSRYLVKRTGEKVFLECVQDMDHENMFWYRQDPGLGLRLIYFSYDVKMKEKGDIPEGYSVSREKKERFSLILESASTNQTSMYLCASSLFGTGEVTEAFFGQGTRLTVV.

The rearrangement joins TRBV5-1 to TRBJ2-4, with 7 bases aligning to TRBD2. Per the germline V gene, CDR1 is SGHRS and CDR2 is YFSETQ. The CDR3 extends over 16 amino acids. The V segment lost 1 base and the J segment 6 bases; nucleotides outside the gene matches: 10. This CDR3 is CASSLRAAGRLNIQYF. CDR3 nucleotides: TGCGCCAGCAGCTTGAGAGCAGCGGGGAGACTAAACATTCAGTACTTC.

The chain employs TRBV7-9 and TRBJ1-4; 7 bases match TRBD1. The CDR3 totals 18 residues. V shed 1 base and J 3 bases; nucleotides not matched to a gene: 11. From germline, CDR1 is SEHNR and CDR2 FQNEAQ (reference sequence). The CDR3: CASSLERGGALANEKLFF. CDR3 DNA sequence: TGTGCCAGCAGCTTAGAGAGAGGGGGCGCGTTGGCTAATGAAAAACTGTTTTTT.

This clone has only one observation. The chain has TRBV6-1 and TRBJ1-1; D possibly corresponds to TRBD1 (6 bases). Trimming pared 4 bases from V and 5 bases from J, leaving 11 bases between. Germline values: CDR1 MNHNS, CDR2 SASEGT. The CDR3 is made up of 13 amino acids. The CDR3 sequence: CASSVTRGTEAFF. CDR3 nucleotide sequence: TGTGCCAGCAGTGTAACCAGGGGAACTGAAGCTTTCTTT.

This chain uses TRBV7-2 with TRBJ1-6; the D is unclear. This CDR3 comprises 15 residues. The germline V gene has CDR1 SGHTA and CDR2 FQGNSA. Deletions cut 1 base from V and 9 bases from J, with 13 bases between. In DNA, the CDR3 is TGTGCCAGCAGCTTAGATCCGACATTGAGTTCACCCCTCCACTTT. Translated: CASSLDPTLSSPLHF.

This clone was seen a few times. The V and J genes are TRBV28 and TRBJ1-1; D is unclear. This CDR3 has 13 amino acids. Germline assignment: CDR1 MDHEN and CDR2 SYDVKM. Deletions cut 4 bases from V and 1 base from J, with 7 bases between. The CDR3 DNA sequence: TGTGCCAGCAGTTCCGCAGAGAACACTGAAGCTTTCTTT. Translated: CASSSAENTEAFF.